This T cell receptor (beta chain) emerged from a study of molecular identifiers for immune sequencing clone quantification. In its sample, this clonotype was seen a few times. TCRdb used MiXCR to reprocess the PCR reads, holding one entry per CDR3 protein. The sample has approximately 630,000 distinct CDR3 sequences; about 25% are singletons. The germline CDR1 and CDR2 sequences are MNHEY and SVGAGI. This CDR3 is 15 amino acids long. The V and J ends lost 2 bases and 3 bases respectively, with 14 bases between them. The source is a human donor in good health. Some libraries in this study had Jurkat cell RNA spiked in. The chain combines TRBV6-5 with TRBJ2-7, with D possibly being TRBD1 or TRBD2 (6 bases each). Sequencing was done on a sample of naive CD8+ T cells from blood, with Jurkat cell RNA spiked in. Subset given: FACS-sorted CD8+CD4-CCR7+CD45RA+ naive T cells. CDR3 DNA sequence: TGTGCCAGCAGTTACGAGGGGGGCCGATACTACGAGCAGTACTTC. It translates to CASSYEGGRYYEQYF.